These 27 T cell receptor beta chains came from one sample sequenced in a study of early stage breast cancer tumors. The table came from immunoSEQ multiplex PCR; TCRdb's copy has only in-frame clones and leaves some out. The data show about 50,000 clones, around 83% seen once. Sequenced: blood. The receptors come from a person aged 45 to 59 with breast cancer.

This clone was seen a few times. This sequence joins TRBV4-3 and TRBJ2-7; the match to TRBD1 covers 9 bases. This CDR3 has 13 amino acids. Germline loops: CDR1 LGHNA, CDR2 YSLEER. V shed 4 bases and J 2 bases; nucleotides not matched to a gene: 0. For the CDR3, the DNA is TGCGCCAGCAGCCGGGACAGGGCCTACGAGCAGTACTTC. It encodes CASSRDRAYEQYF.

The chain combines TRBV6-1 with TRBJ2-5, with D perhaps being TRBD1 or TRBD2 (5 bases each). Trimming shortened V by 6 bases and J by 1 base, and 12 bases separated the two germline ends. Germline CDR1 MNHNS, CDR2 SASEGT. The CDR3 covers 14 residues. This CDR3 reads CASSKGRSQETQYF. The CDR3 DNA follows: TGTGCCAGCAGCAAGGGACGCAGCCAAGAGACCCAGTACTTC.

The chain has TRBV7-9 and TRBJ2-1, with 9 nucleotides matching TRBD2. J lost 8 bases, V lost 5 bases, and 16 bases had no gene match. The CDR3 has 17 residues. From germline, CDR1 is SEHNR and CDR2 FQNEAQ (reference sequence). The CDR3 nucleotides read TGTGCCAGCAGCCCCCGGGCTAGCGGGACCTCGAGGGATGAGCAGTTCTTC. Its translation is CASSPRASGTSRDEQFF.

The chain employs TRBV19 and TRBJ1-2, with 8 bases matching TRBD1. In germline, CDR1 is LNHDA, CDR2 SQIVND (reference sequence). V lost 10 bases to trimming and J lost 6 bases; unmatched junction nucleotides: 16. This CDR3 is built from 15 residues. The CDR3 protein is CAISEQGGPVDGYTF. CDR3 sequence (DNA): TGTGCCATCTCTGAACAGGGGGGGCCGGTCGATGGCTACACCTTC.

This sequence joins TRBV5-6 and TRBJ1-3; 7 bases are a match to TRBD1. The CDR3 extends over 15 amino acids. In germline, CDR1 is SGHDT, CDR2 YYEEEE. Losses at the gene ends were 1 base for V and 8 bases for J; bases not matched to a gene: 9. CDR3 bases: TGTGCCAGCAGCTTGATCGGCAGGGGGGCAGACACCATATATTTT. Translated, it gives CASSLIGRGADTIYF.

This chain uses TRBV10-3 with TRBJ2-1; D perhaps matches TRBD1 (5 bases). Deletions cut 4 bases from V and 0 bases from J, with 10 bases between. The CDR3 is 15 amino acids. CDR1 is ENHRY, CDR2 SYGVKD, per germline. As DNA, the CDR3 is TGTGCCATCAGTGTGGCGGACAACTCCTACAATGAGCAGTTCTTC. It specifies CAISVADNSYNEQFF.

The CDR3 coding sequence is TGTGCCAGCTCACGTCAGGAGACCCAGTACTTC. Protein sequence: CASSRQETQYF. The chain combines TRBV18 with TRBJ2-5, with D uncertain. CDR1 and CDR2 from the germline V gene are KGHSH and LQKENI. Trimming removed 4 bases from V and 5 bases from J, with 5 bases in between. The CDR3 is made up of 11 amino acids.

The rearrangement links TRBV19 to TRBJ2-7, with TRBD2 identical over 9 bases. With V trimmed by 1 base and J by 7 bases, 11 bases remained unmatched. The length of the CDR3 is 16 residues. Germline V gives CDR1 LNHDA, CDR2 SQIVND (reference sequence). CDR3 bases: TGTGCCAGTAGTATAGTAGGGCGGCTAGCGGGGAGGGAGCAGTACTTC. The encoded protein is CASSIVGRLAGREQYF.

V is TRBV29-1 and J is TRBJ2-5; TRBD1 aligns across 9 bases. With 6 bases clipped from V and 4 bases from J, the junction kept 9 bases outside the gene matches. The CDR3 is 14 residues long. Germline assignment: CDR1 SQVTM and CDR2 ANQGSEA. The CDR3: CSVNGQGRGETQYF. CDR3 sequence (DNA): TGCAGCGTAAATGGACAGGGGCGAGGAGAGACCCAGTACTTC.

The chain carries TRBV2 and TRBJ2-7; 8 bases are shared with TRBD2. Germline values: CDR1 SNHLY, CDR2 FYNNEI. With 1 base clipped from V and 3 bases from J, the junction kept 11 bases outside the gene matches. This CDR3 is 17 amino acids long. DNA of the CDR3: TGTGCCAGCAGTGAAGGTGCGGGGGGCGTTTACTACTACGAGCAGTACTTC. Amino acid sequence: CASSEGAGGVYYYEQYF.

V and J are TRBV7-9 and TRBJ2-1, with D unresolved. The V and J ends lost 1 base and 0 bases respectively, with 10 bases between them. The CDR3 length is 16 residues. Looked up from germline, CDR1 is SEHNR and CDR2 is FQNEAQ (reference sequence). This CDR3 reads CASSLDGPSSYNEQFF. CDR3 in DNA: TGTGCCAGCAGCTTAGACGGGCCGAGCTCCTACAATGAGCAGTTCTTC.

J is TRBJ2-7 and V is TRBV5-8, with 10 bases that match TRBD2. J gave up 4 bases and V 2 bases, and 12 bases lay outside the gene matches. Looked up from germline, CDR1 is SGHTS and CDR2 is YDEGEE. This CDR3 comprises 17 residues. CDR3 in amino acids: CASSLNLAGGVPYEQYF. DNA for the CDR3: TGTGCCAGCAGCTTAAATTTAGCGGGAGGAGTCCCTTACGAGCAGTACTTC.

The gene calls are TRBV7-9 and TRBJ2-5, with D possibly being TRBD1 (6 bases). The germline V and J ends were trimmed by 5 bases and 0 bases, with 10 bases remaining between them. The CDR3 is 14 amino acids. Germline CDR1 reads SEHNR; CDR2 reads FQNEAQ (reference sequence). For the CDR3, the DNA is TGTGCCAGCAGCCCTGGACAGTACCAAGAGACCCAGTACTTC. Protein sequence: CASSPGQYQETQYF. Full variable domain (missing parts from reference TRBV7-9 and TRBJ2-5): DTGVSQNPRHKITKRGQNVTFRCDPISEHNRLYWYRQTLGQGPEFLTYFQNEAQLEKSRLLSDRFSAERPKGSFSTLEIQRTEQGDSAMYLCASSPGQYQETQYFGPGTRLLVL.

The CDR3 coding sequence is TGTGCCAGTAGTATAACTGCCAACCCAGGCCAAGAGACCCAGTACTTC. Protein: CASSITANPGQETQYF. The chain has TRBV19 and TRBJ2-5; D call uncertain. V was pared by 2 bases and J by 1 base, with 14 bases between. Germline values: CDR1 LNHDA, CDR2 SQIVND (reference sequence). CDR3 length: 16 residues.

The genes are TRBV4-1 and TRBJ2-7; D gene ambiguous. V was cut by 0 bases and J by 8 bases, with 17 bases left in between. The CDR3 totals 15 residues. Germline CDR1 and CDR2: MGHRA and YSYEKL. As DNA, the CDR3 is TGCGCCAGCAGCCAAGATCATAACCTCCAGGCGAAGCAGTACTTC. The encoded protein is CASSQDHNLQAKQYF.

As regards this clone: The same CDR3 also results from other DNA sequences found in this sample. The genes are TRBV19 and TRBJ2-5, with 12 bases aligning to TRBD2. The junction had 7 bases not matched to a gene; V was cut back by 6 bases and J by 5 bases. This CDR3 region has 15 residues. The germline CDR1 and CDR2 sequences are LNHDA and SQIVND (reference sequence). CDR3 sequence (DNA): TGTGCCAGTAGCACGACTAGCGGGAGTCTGGAGACCCAGTACTTC. This codes for CASSTTSGSLETQYF.

The V and J genes are TRBV2 and TRBJ2-7; TRBD1 might be the D (6 bases). From germline, CDR1 is SNHLY and CDR2 FYNNEI. V dropped 7 bases and J dropped 2 bases, with 18 bases sitting between them. The CDR3 has 15 amino acids. The CDR3 is CASTTGTTRAYEQYF. CDR3 DNA: TGTGCCAGCACAACAGGGACCACGAGGGCCTACGAGCAGTACTTC.

This clone was seen only once. V gene TRBV7-2 combines with J gene TRBJ1-2, with TRBD1 matching over 9 bases. J gave up 7 bases and V 5 bases, and 8 bases lay outside the gene matches. The CDR3 extends over 14 amino acids. The V gene's germline CDR1 is SGHTA and CDR2 FQGNSA. The CDR3 spells CASSIRDRESGYTF. CDR3 bases: TGTGCCAGCAGCATCCGGGACAGGGAAAGTGGCTACACCTTC.

The genes are TRBV4-1 and TRBJ2-2, with D uncertain. The CDR3 runs 13 residues. CDR1 is MGHRA, CDR2 YSYEKL, per germline. V dropped 6 bases and J dropped 5 bases, with 10 bases sitting between them. CDR3 coding DNA: TGCGCCAGCAGTCCACATAGTACCGGGGAGCTGTTTTTT. Protein: CASSPHSTGELFF.

The chain employs TRBV2 and TRBJ1-3; D is perhaps TRBD1 (6 bases). CDR3 size: 15 residues. The V gene lost 7 bases and the J gene lost 2 bases, with 15 bases spanning the gap. Germline V lookup: CDR1 SNHLY, CDR2 FYNNEI. The CDR3 DNA follows: TGTGCCAGCATTCTTCAGGGGAGTGCTGGAAACACCATATATTTT. Translation gives CASILQGSAGNTIYF. Drawing the rest from reference TRBV2 and TRBJ1-3, the complete variable domain is EPEVTQTPSHQVTQMGQEVILRCVPISNHLYFYWYRQILGQKVEFLVSFYNNEISEKSEIFDDQFSVERPDGSNFTLKIRSTKLEDSAMYFCASILQGSAGNTIYFGEGSWLTVV.

The J gene is TRBJ1-3, the V gene TRBV7-2; TRBD1 matches 7 bases. In germline, CDR1 is SGHTA, CDR2 FQGNSA. The ends lost 4 bases at V and 3 bases at J; junction bases unmatched: 3. This CDR3 has 14 amino acids. The CDR3 DNA sequence: TGTGCCAGCAGCTCACAGGGGCATGGAAACACCATATATTTT. This translates into CASSSQGHGNTIYF.

The V and J genes are TRBV5-1 and TRBJ1-2; the match to TRBD1 covers 8 bases. Trimming at V came to 0 bases and at J to 2 bases, leaving 0 bases not matched to a gene. This CDR3 contains 14 residues. The V gene's germline CDR1 is SGHRS and CDR2 YFSETQ. The CDR3 DNA sequence: TGCGCCAGCAGCTTGGGGACAGGGAACTATGGCTACACCTTC. This codes for CASSLGTGNYGYTF. The complete variable domain, with remaining parts taken from reference TRBV5-1 and TRBJ1-2, reads KAGVTQTPRYLIKTRGQQVTLSCSPISGHRSVSWYQQTPGQGLQFLFEYFSETQRNKGNFPGRFSGRQFSNSRSEMNVSTLELGDSALYLCASSLGTGNYGYTFGSGTRLTVV.

J is TRBJ2-4 and V is TRBV9; a weak D match, TRBD1 (5 bases). V lost 2 bases and J lost 2, with 29 bases in between. The germline CDR1 and CDR2 sequences are SGDLS and YYNGEE. The CDR3 is 21 residues long. The CDR3, as DNA: TGTGCCAGCAGCGTGCCCAAGAGGCCAGGGCCAAAAGTAAATCCCAAAAACATTCAGTACTTC. Translated: CASSVPKRPGPKVNPKNIQYF.

This chain uses TRBV11-2 with TRBJ2-1; 9 positions agree with TRBD2. The J segment lost 6 bases and the V segment lost 1 base, leaving 7 bases of the junction unmatched. CDR1 and CDR2 from the germline V gene are SGHAT and FQNNGV. This CDR3 has 16 amino acids. The CDR3 DNA follows: TGTGCCAGCAGCTTAGCGGCTAGCGGGACAGTCAATGAGCAGTTCTTC. It specifies CASSLAASGTVNEQFF.

This clone was recorded only once. The V gene is TRBV4-2, the J gene TRBJ2-1; possible D gene TRBD2, 5 bases. Germline CDR1 and CDR2: LGHNA and YNFKEQ. Trimming removed 0 bases at V and 0 bases at J, with 9 bases between. CDR3 length equals 16 residues. Here the CDR3 reads CASSQEMGSSYNEQFF. The CDR3 bases are TGTGCCAGCAGCCAAGAAATGGGGAGCTCCTACAATGAGCAGTTCTTC.

The chain employs TRBV5-1 and TRBJ1-1; 9 nucleotides line up with TRBD1. V lost 1 base to trimming and J lost 1 base; unmatched junction nucleotides: 14. Germline V lookup: CDR1 SGHRS, CDR2 YFSETQ. This CDR3 spans 19 amino acids. CDR3 loop: CASSLTGLKGQGKNTEAFF. In nucleotides, the CDR3 is TGCGCCAGCAGCTTGACCGGTTTAAAGGGACAGGGAAAGAACACTGAAGCTTTCTTT.

This clone came up once. The gene calls are TRBV28 and TRBJ2-5, with 12 bases lining up with TRBD1. J gave up 5 bases and V 7 bases, and 11 bases lay outside the gene matches. Germline assignment: CDR1 MDHEN and CDR2 SYDVKM. The CDR3 runs to 16 residues. The CDR3, as DNA: TGTGCCAGCACCAAGGGGGGACAGGGGGCGGGGGAGACCCAGTACTTC. The encoded protein is CASTKGGQGAGETQYF.